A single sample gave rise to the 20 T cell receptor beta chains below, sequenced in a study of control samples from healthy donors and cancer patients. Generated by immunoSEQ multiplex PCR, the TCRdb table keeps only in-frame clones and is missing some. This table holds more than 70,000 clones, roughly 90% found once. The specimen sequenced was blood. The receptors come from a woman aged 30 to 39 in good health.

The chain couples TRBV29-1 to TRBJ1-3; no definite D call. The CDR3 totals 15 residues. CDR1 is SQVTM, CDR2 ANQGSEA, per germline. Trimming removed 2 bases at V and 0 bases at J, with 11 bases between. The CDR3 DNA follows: TGCAGCGTTGAATCCATGAGAAGCTCTGGAAACACCATATATTTT. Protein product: CSVESMRSSGNTIYF. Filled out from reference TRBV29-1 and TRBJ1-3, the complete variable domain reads SAVISQKPSRDICQRGTSLTIQCQVDSQVTMMFWYRQQPGQSLTLIATANQGSEATYESGFVIDKFPISRPNLTFSTLTVSNMSPEDSSIYLCSVESMRSSGNTIYFGEGSWLTVV.

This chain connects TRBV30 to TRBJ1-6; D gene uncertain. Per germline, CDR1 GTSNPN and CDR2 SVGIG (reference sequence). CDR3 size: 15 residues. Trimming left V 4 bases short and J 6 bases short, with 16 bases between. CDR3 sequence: CAWIDSPGGNSPLHF. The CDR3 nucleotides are TGTGCCTGGATAGACTCCCCCGGAGGTAATTCACCCCTCCACTTT.

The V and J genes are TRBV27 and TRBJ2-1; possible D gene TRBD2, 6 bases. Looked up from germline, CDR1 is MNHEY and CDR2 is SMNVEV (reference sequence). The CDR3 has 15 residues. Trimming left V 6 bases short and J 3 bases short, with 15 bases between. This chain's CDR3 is CASRGGREIYNEQFF. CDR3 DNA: TGTGCCAGCAGAGGCGGGCGGGAAATCTACAATGAGCAGTTCTTC.

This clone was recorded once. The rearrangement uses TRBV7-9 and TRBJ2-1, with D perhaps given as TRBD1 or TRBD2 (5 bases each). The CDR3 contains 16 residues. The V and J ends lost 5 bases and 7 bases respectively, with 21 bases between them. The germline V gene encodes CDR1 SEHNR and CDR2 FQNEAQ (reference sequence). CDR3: CASSERDPRDKNEQFF. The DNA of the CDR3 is TGTGCCAGCAGCGAACGGGACCCTAGAGATAAAAATGAGCAGTTCTTC.

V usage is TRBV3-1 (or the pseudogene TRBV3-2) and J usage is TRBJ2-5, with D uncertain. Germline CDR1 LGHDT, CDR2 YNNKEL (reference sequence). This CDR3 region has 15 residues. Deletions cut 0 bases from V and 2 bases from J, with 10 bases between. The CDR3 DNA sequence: TGTGCCAGCAGCCAAGATCTGGCGAGACAAGAGACCCAGTACTTC. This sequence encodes CASSQDLARQETQYF.

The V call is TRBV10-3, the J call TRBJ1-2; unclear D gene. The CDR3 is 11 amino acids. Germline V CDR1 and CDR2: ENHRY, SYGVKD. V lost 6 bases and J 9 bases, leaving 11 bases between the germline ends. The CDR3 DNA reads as TGTGCCATCAGGGTGACTGGGCGCTACACCTTC. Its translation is CAIRVTGRYTF.

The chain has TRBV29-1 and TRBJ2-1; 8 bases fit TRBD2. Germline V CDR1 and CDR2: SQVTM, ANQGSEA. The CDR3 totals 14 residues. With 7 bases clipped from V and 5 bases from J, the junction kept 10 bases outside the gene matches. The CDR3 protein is CSGDSGTSNNEQFF. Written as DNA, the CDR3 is TGCAGCGGAGATAGCGGGACCAGTAACAATGAGCAGTTCTTC.

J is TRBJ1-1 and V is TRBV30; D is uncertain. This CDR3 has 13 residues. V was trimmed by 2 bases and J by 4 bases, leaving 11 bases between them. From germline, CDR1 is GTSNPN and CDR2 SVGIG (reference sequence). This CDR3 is CAWSLRRGTEAFF. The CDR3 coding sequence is TGTGCCTGGAGTCTCCGGCGTGGCACTGAAGCTTTCTTT.

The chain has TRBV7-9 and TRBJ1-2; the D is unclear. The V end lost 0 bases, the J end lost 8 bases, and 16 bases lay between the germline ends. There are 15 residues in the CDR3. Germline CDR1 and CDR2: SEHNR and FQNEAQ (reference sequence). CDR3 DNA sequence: TGTGCCAGCAGCTTAGCGTATAGGGCAGCCATAGGCTACACCTTC. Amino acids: CASSLAYRAAIGYTF.

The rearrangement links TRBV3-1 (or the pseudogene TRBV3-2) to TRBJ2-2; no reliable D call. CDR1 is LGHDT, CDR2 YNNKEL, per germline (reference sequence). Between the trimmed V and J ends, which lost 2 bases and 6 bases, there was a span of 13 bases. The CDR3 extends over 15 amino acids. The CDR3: CASSQSSTWAGELFF. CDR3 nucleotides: TGTGCCAGCAGCCAATCCTCAACGTGGGCCGGGGAGCTGTTTTTT.

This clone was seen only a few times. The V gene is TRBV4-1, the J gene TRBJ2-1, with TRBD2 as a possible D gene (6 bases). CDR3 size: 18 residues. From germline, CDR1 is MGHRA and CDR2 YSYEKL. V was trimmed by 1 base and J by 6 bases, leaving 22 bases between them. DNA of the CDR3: TGCGCCAGCAGCCAAGTCGCCCTAGGGGCGGGATTATCCAATGAGCAGTTCTTC. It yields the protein CASSQVALGAGLSNEQFF.

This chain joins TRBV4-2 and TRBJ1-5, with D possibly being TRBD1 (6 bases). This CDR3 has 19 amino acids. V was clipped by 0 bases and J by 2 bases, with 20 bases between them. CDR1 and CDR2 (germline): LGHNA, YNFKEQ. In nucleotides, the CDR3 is TGTGCCAGCAGCCAAGAGGGCAGGGGAAAGGATTTTGGCAATCAGCCCCAGCATTTT. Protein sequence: CASSQEGRGKDFGNQPQHF.

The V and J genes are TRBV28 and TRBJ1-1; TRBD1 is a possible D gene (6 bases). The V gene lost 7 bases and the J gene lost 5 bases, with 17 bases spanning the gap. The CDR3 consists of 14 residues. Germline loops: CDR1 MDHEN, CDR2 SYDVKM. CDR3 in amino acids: CASMSGGASTEAFF. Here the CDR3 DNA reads TGTGCCAGCATGTCGGGGGGGGCCTCTACTGAAGCTTTCTTT.

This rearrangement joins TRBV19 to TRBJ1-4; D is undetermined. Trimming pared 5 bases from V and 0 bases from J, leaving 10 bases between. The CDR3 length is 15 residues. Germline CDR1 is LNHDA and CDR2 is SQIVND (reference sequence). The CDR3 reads CASSLDRATNEKLFF. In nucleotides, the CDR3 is TGTGCCAGTAGTCTCGACCGTGCAACTAATGAAAAACTGTTTTTT.

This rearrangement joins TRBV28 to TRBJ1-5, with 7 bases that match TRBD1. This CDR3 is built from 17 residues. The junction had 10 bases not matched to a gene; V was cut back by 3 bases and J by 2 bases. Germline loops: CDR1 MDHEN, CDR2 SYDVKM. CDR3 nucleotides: TGTGCCAGCAGTTTGGGACAGCAAGTGTTCGGCAATCAGCCCCAGCATTTT. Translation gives CASSLGQQVFGNQPQHF.

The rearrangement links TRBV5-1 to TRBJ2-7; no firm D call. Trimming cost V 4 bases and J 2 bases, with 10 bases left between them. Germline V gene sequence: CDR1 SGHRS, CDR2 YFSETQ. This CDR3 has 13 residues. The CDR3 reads CASSPYDPYEQYF. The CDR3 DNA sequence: TGCGCCAGCAGCCCTTATGACCCCTACGAGCAGTACTTC. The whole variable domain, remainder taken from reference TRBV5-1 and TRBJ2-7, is KAGVTQTPRYLIKTRGQQVTLSCSPISGHRSVSWYQQTPGQGLQFLFEYFSETQRNKGNFPGRFSGRQFSNSRSEMNVSTLELGDSALYLCASSPYDPYEQYFGPGTRLTVT.

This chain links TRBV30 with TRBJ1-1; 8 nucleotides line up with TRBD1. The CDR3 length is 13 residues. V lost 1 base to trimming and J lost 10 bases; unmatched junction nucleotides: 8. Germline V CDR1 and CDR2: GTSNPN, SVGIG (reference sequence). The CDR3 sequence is CAWSAQGARGAFF. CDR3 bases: TGTGCCTGGAGTGCCCAGGGGGCCCGGGGAGCTTTCTTT. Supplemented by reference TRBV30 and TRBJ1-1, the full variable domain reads SQTIHQWPATLVQPVGSPLSLECTVEGTSNPNLYWYRQAAGRGLQLLFYSVGIGQISSEVPQNLSASRPQDRQFILSSKKLLLSDSGFYLCAWSAQGARGAFFGQGTRLTVV.

The CDR3 DNA follows: TGTGCCAGTAGTAAGGGACTAGCTGGTGGCACAGATACGCAGTATTTT. Translating gives CASSKGLAGGTDTQYF. The chain is built from TRBV19 and TRBJ2-3; TRBD2 matches 9 bases. Germline V gives CDR1 LNHDA, CDR2 SQIVND (reference sequence). V shed 4 bases, J shed 1 base, and the junction held 6 bases outside the gene matches. CDR3 size: 16 residues.

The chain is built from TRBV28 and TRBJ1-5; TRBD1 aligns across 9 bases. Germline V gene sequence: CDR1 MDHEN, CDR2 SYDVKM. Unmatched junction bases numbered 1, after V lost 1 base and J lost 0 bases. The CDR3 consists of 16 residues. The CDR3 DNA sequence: TGTGCCAGCAGTTTATCGGGACAGGGTAGCAATCAGCCCCAGCATTTT. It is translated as CASSLSGQGSNQPQHF.

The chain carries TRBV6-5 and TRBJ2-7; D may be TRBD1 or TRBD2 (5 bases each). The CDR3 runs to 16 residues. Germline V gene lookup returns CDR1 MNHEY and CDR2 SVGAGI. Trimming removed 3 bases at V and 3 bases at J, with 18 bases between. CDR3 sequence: CASSYSAGASNYEQYF. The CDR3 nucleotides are TGTGCCAGCAGTTATTCGGCCGGGGCATCAAACTACGAGCAGTACTTC.